This TCR beta chain comes out of a study of T cell responses to AZD1222 COVID-19 vaccine. Germline V gene sequence: CDR1 SGHVS, CDR2 FNYEAQ. Trimming removed 2 bases at V and 0 bases at J, with 13 bases between. The length of the CDR3 is 16 residues. TCRdb's copy holds only in-frame clones and misses some; the assay was immunoSEQ multiplex PCR. The profile covers 75,000 to 100,000 clones, with roughly 88% appearing a single time and around 5.5% taken by the ten largest. The chain carries TRBV7-6 and TRBJ1-1, with D maybe TRBD1 (6 bases). The receptor was isolated from an adult in good health. This sample comprised peripheral blood, obtained on day 0 of AZD1222 vaccination. The chain's CDR3 is CASSLSRDTLNTEAFF. In nucleotides, the CDR3 is TGTGCCAGCAGCTTATCCCGGGACACCCTGAACACTGAAGCTTTCTTT.